A single sample is the source of the 27 T cell receptor beta chains below, sequenced in a study of T cell clonotyping in hematopoietic cell transplantation. Time point denoted: recipient sample about 28 days before transplant, after cytoreduction. The assay was immunoSEQ multiplex PCR, and TCRdb's table has in-frame clones only and misses some. The sample lists approximately 42,000 clones, about 85% occurring once. The input for sequencing was peripheral blood mononuclear cells, taken before stem cell transplant. The receptors shown here come from a man aged 60 to 75 with acute myeloid leukemia. Some clones in this sample may be carry-over from other donors' samples.

This clone was seen only once. J is TRBJ1-6 and V is TRBV25-1; no clear D gene. The CDR3 runs 14 residues. Germline V CDR1 and CDR2: MGHDK, SYGVNS. The germline V and J ends were trimmed by 4 bases and 5 bases, with 9 bases remaining between them. DNA for the CDR3: TGTGCCAGCAGTGTAGGGTACGATAATTCACCCCTCCACTTT. This sequence encodes CASSVGYDNSPLHF.

J is TRBJ2-5 and V is TRBV27, with TRBD2 matching 7 bases. Germline V gene data show CDR1 as MNHEY and CDR2 as SMNVEV (reference sequence). This CDR3 is 18 amino acids long. With 2 bases clipped from V and 5 bases from J, the junction kept 17 bases outside the gene matches. CDR3 coding DNA: TGTGCCAGCAGTTTAGAGGTAGCGACAGCGGGATTAGAGGAGACCCAGTACTTC. Protein sequence: CASSLEVATAGLEETQYF.

As DNA, the CDR3 is TGTGCCAGCAGCTTAGGCAGGGAGTACGAGCAGTACTTC. Translated, it gives CASSLGREYEQYF. V and J are TRBV7-2 and TRBJ2-7; D possibly matches TRBD1 or TRBD2 (5 bases each). Trimming took 1 base from V and 4 from J, leaving 8 bases between them. Germline-derived CDR1 and CDR2 are SGHTA and FQGNSA. The CDR3 totals 13 residues.

This sequence joins TRBV5-4 and TRBJ2-5, with D hard to call. Germline V gives CDR1 SGHNT, CDR2 YYREEE (reference sequence). The CDR3 sequence is 13 residues long. V gave up 0 bases and J gave up 1 base, with 4 bases separating them. Written as DNA, the CDR3 is TGTGCCAGCAGCTTGGTAAGCCAAGAGACCCAGTACTTC. This translates into CASSLVSQETQYF.

The DNA for the CDR3 is TGTGCCAGCAGTGTTGGCCCGAACACTGAAGCTTTCTTT. Protein sequence: CASSVGPNTEAFF. The chain employs TRBV2 and TRBJ1-1; unclear D gene. In germline, CDR1 is SNHLY, CDR2 FYNNEI. Trimming cost V 4 bases and J 1 base, with 7 bases left between them. CDR3 length: 13 residues.

This sequence joins TRBV7-8 and TRBJ1-2, with D maybe TRBD1 (5 bases). The V and J ends lost 4 bases and 0 bases respectively, with 9 bases between them. Germline CDR1 reads SGHVS; CDR2 reads FQNEAQ. This CDR3 is built from 14 residues. This CDR3 is CASSWGGANYGYTF. As DNA, the CDR3 is TGTGCCAGCAGCTGGGGCGGCGCTAACTATGGCTACACCTTC.

This clone showed up just a few times. In DNA form, the CDR3 reads TGCGCCAGCAGTCCCCGTGGAGGGAAGGCTGATCAGCCCCAGCATTTT. Translated, it gives CASSPRGGKADQPQHF. V is TRBV10-1 and J is TRBJ1-5; D gene ambiguous. V gave up 5 bases and J gave up 5 bases, with 19 bases separating them. The CDR3 has 16 amino acids. Germline V lookup: CDR1 WNHNN, CDR2 SYGVQD (reference sequence).

This clone has only one observation. V usage is TRBV6-4 and J usage is TRBJ1-6; D is undetermined. Germline CDR1 reads MRHNA; CDR2 reads SNTAGT. The CDR3 is 13 residues long. The V gene lost 2 bases and the J gene lost 7 bases, with 6 bases spanning the gap. Here the CDR3 reads CASSDRENSPLHF. DNA of the CDR3: TGTGCCAGCAGTGACAGGGAGAATTCACCCCTCCACTTT.

The rearrangement joins TRBV25-1 to TRBJ1-2; D is uncertain. CDR1 and CDR2 (germline): MGHDK, SYGVNS. Between the trimmed V and J ends, which lost 3 bases and 8 bases, there was a span of 13 bases. The CDR3 runs 13 residues. The CDR3 DNA sequence: TGTGCCAGCAGTGAGGTTGAAGTCTCAGGCTACACCTTC. Its translation is CASSEVEVSGYTF.

J is TRBJ2-7 and V is TRBV7-3, with D unclear. The length of the CDR3 is 16 residues. The germline V and J ends were trimmed by 1 base and 0 bases, with 13 bases remaining between them. CDR1 SGHTA and CDR2 FQGTGA come from the germline V gene. The DNA for the CDR3 is TGTGCCAGCAGCTTAAATGGTCCAGATGTCTCCTACGAGCAGTACTTC. The encoded protein is CASSLNGPDVSYEQYF.

The chain is built from TRBV5-1 and TRBJ1-6; D is unresolved. Between the trimmed V and J ends, which lost 1 base and 5 bases, there was a span of 7 bases. The V gene's germline CDR1 is SGHRS and CDR2 YFSETQ. CDR3 length equals 14 residues. Written as DNA, the CDR3 is TGCGCCAGCAGCTTGTACGGGGATAATTCACCCCTCCACTTT. Its protein is CASSLYGDNSPLHF.

The chain recombines TRBV28 with TRBJ2-5, with D hard to call. Per germline, CDR1 MDHEN and CDR2 SYDVKM. Between the trimmed V and J ends, which lost 3 bases and 5 bases, there was a span of 16 bases. This CDR3 has 15 residues. The CDR3 here is CASSFVAGRMETQYF. CDR3 coding DNA: TGTGCCAGCAGTTTTGTAGCTGGGCGTATGGAGACCCAGTACTTC.

V gene TRBV4-3 combines with J gene TRBJ1-2; no definite D call. In germline, CDR1 is LGHNA, CDR2 YSLEER. V dropped 0 bases and J dropped 0 bases, with 8 bases sitting between them. The CDR3 runs to 15 residues. The CDR3: CASSQELDSNYGYTF. CDR3 DNA: TGCGCCAGCAGCCAAGAACTCGATTCTAACTATGGCTACACCTTC.

The chain recombines TRBV9 with TRBJ2-7; the D gene is possibly TRBD2 (6 bases). The germline V gene encodes CDR1 SGDLS and CDR2 YYNGEE. This CDR3 has 15 residues. The V end was cut by 0 bases, the J end by 1 base, with 11 bases between. The CDR3 here is CASSVGVLASYEQYF. The CDR3 nucleotides are TGTGCCAGCAGCGTAGGCGTTCTAGCGTCCTACGAGCAGTACTTC. The full variable domain, rest sourced from reference TRBV9 and TRBJ2-7, is DSGVTQTPKHLITATGQRVTLRCSPRSGDLSVYWYQQSLDQGLQFLIQYYNGEERAKGNILERFSAQQFPDLHSELNLSSLELGDSALYFCASSVGVLASYEQYFGPGTRLTVT.

DNA of the CDR3: TGTGCCAGCAGTTACTCCTCCGGGGGGCGGTTCTATGGCTACACCTTC. The encoded protein is CASSYSSGGRFYGYTF. The chain uses TRBV6-5 and TRBJ1-2, with D possibly matching TRBD1 (6 bases). Looked up from germline, CDR1 is MNHEY and CDR2 is SVGAGI. The CDR3 runs to 16 residues. Trimming pared 0 bases from V and 4 bases from J, leaving 15 bases between.

The chain carries TRBV7-8 and TRBJ1-5; D may be TRBD1 (5 bases). CDR3 length equals 16 residues. The V gene lost 1 base and the J gene lost 0 bases, with 10 bases spanning the gap. CDR1 and CDR2 from the germline V gene are SGHVS and FQNEAQ. CDR3 region: CASSLEGHTSNQPQHF. The CDR3 nucleotides are TGTGCCAGCAGCTTAGAAGGACATACTAGCAATCAGCCCCAGCATTTT. Combining the CDR3 with reference TRBV7-8 and TRBJ1-5 gives the whole variable domain GAGVSQSPRYKVAKRGQDVALRCDPISGHVSLFWYQQALGQGPEFLTYFQNEAQLDKSGLPSDRFFAERPEGSVSTLKIQRTQQEDSAVYLCASSLEGHTSNQPQHFGDGTRLSIL.

The chain carries TRBV7-2 and TRBJ2-7; D might be TRBD2 (6 bases). In germline, CDR1 is SGHTA, CDR2 FQGNSA. V shed 6 bases and J shed 3 bases, with 18 bases lying between them. The CDR3 consists of 15 residues. CDR3 loop: CASRPALGGHYEQYF. The CDR3 bases are TGTGCCAGCAGGCCAGCCTTGGGGGGTCACTACGAGCAGTACTTC.

The chain has TRBV30 and TRBJ2-5; 9 bases are a match to TRBD2. Per germline, CDR1 GTSNPN and CDR2 SVGIG (reference sequence). With 5 bases clipped from V and 0 bases from J, the junction kept 16 bases outside the gene matches. The CDR3 loop spans 18 amino acids. The CDR3 DNA is TGTGCCTGGGGAGGGGCGGCTAGCGGGACCTCGTACCAAGAGACCCAGTACTTC. This sequence encodes CAWGGAASGTSYQETQYF.

The rearrangement uses TRBV25-1 and TRBJ1-1; D ambiguous. V lost 3 bases to trimming and J lost 5 bases, with 4 bases between them. The germline CDR1 and CDR2 sequences are MGHDK and SYGVNS. CDR3 size: 11 residues. The CDR3 loop reads CASSDGTEAFF. In DNA, the CDR3 is TGTGCCAGCAGTGATGGGACTGAAGCTTTCTTT.

The rearrangement joins TRBV29-1 to TRBJ1-2; 9 positions agree with TRBD1. The CDR3 is made up of 13 amino acids. From germline, CDR1 is SQVTM and CDR2 ANQGSEA. J gave up 7 bases and V 8 bases, and 11 bases lay outside the gene matches. The DNA for the CDR3 is TGCAGCTCTACACAGGGGGCTGGGGGTGGCTACACCTTC. Protein: CSSTQGAGGGYTF.

The genes are TRBV5-4 and TRBJ2-7; D might be TRBD2 (5 bases). Germline values: CDR1 SGHNT, CDR2 YYREEE (reference sequence). Trimming cost V 4 bases and J 3 bases, with 17 bases left between them. The CDR3 runs to 15 residues. The CDR3 region has the DNA TGTGCCAGCAGCCTTGACTACTCGGGGAGCTACGAGCAGTACTTC. This gives the protein CASSLDYSGSYEQYF.

The V and J genes are TRBV9 and TRBJ1-4; possible D gene TRBD1, 5 bases. Germline CDR1 and CDR2: SGDLS and YYNGEE. Trimming left V 4 bases short and J 2 bases short, with 9 bases between. The CDR3 runs 14 residues. CDR3 DNA sequence: TGTGCCAGCAGCCTATGGGACACTAATGAAAAACTGTTTTTT. Amino acids: CASSLWDTNEKLFF.

The chain is built from TRBV14 and TRBJ1-2; D possibly corresponds to TRBD1 (6 bases). The CDR3 has 15 amino acids. The germline CDR1 and CDR2 sequences are SGHDN and FVKESK. V was pared by 8 bases and J by 4 bases, with 20 bases between. The CDR3 sequence is CASGQSRGALYGYTF. The CDR3 DNA reads TGTGCCAGCGGACAGTCCCGGGGCGCTCTCTATGGCTACACCTTC.

The genes are TRBV28 and TRBJ2-7; 7 bases agree with TRBD1. Germline lookup yields CDR1 MDHEN and CDR2 SYDVKM. V lost 5 bases, J lost 2 bases, and 9 bases stayed unmatched. This CDR3 has 15 residues. The CDR3 coding sequence is TGTGCCAGCAGTCACAAACGGACAGGAGCCTACGAGCAGTACTTC. This encodes CASSHKRTGAYEQYF.

This sequence joins TRBV13 and TRBJ1-5, with D uncertain. The V and J ends lost 0 bases and 4 bases respectively, with 7 bases between them. The CDR3 is made up of 14 amino acids. Germline CDR1 is PRHDT and CDR2 is FYEKMQ (reference sequence). The CDR3 is CASSLGQINQPQHF. In DNA form, the CDR3 reads TGTGCCAGCAGCTTAGGGCAGATAAATCAGCCCCAGCATTTT.

The rearrangement joins TRBV7-2 to TRBJ2-3; TRBD1 matches at 7 bases. J was trimmed by 3 bases and V by 5 bases; bases with no gene match: 5. There are 14 residues in the CDR3. Germline loops: CDR1 SGHTA, CDR2 FQGNSA. Written as DNA, the CDR3 is TGTGCCAGCAGCGGGCGCAGGGGGACAGATACGCAGTATTTT. Translating it yields CASSGRRGTDTQYF.

This sequence joins TRBV5-6 and TRBJ2-3; D is perhaps TRBD2 (6 bases). The germline gives CDR1 SGHDT, CDR2 YYEEEE. Between the trimmed V and J ends, which lost 3 bases and 0 bases, there was a span of 11 bases. The CDR3 sequence is 15 residues long. The CDR3 is CASSSPGTSTDTQYF. DNA of the CDR3: TGTGCCAGCAGCTCCCCGGGGACTAGCACAGATACGCAGTATTTT.